One sample yielded the 2 T cell receptor beta chains listed below, sequenced in a study of blood T cell repertoires in COVID-19. Generated by immunoSEQ multiplex PCR, the TCRdb table keeps only in-frame clones and is missing some. The sample records 130,000 to 150,000 clones, 70% to 90% being singletons. The source material was peripheral blood. Receptors were obtained from a woman aged 60-70 years with COVID-19, enrolled during active disease.

This clone was seen more than once but under ten times. The V gene is TRBV4-2, the J gene TRBJ2-3, with D possibly TRBD2 on 6 matching bases. The ends were cut back, 4 bases at V and 4 bases at J, with 12 bases in the middle. This CDR3 has 14 amino acids. Germline assignment: CDR1 LGHNA and CDR2 YNFKEQ. The CDR3 reads CASSRSGVADTQYF. The CDR3 region has the DNA TGTGCCAGCAGCCGTTCGGGGGTGGCAGATACGCAGTATTTT.

The chain recombines TRBV5-1 with TRBJ2-6, with no clear D. This CDR3 spans 15 amino acids. Germline V lookup: CDR1 SGHRS, CDR2 YFSETQ. Trimming took off 4 bases at V and 0 bases at J, with 8 bases between the two ends. CDR3: CASSQSDSGANVLTF. DNA of the CDR3: TGCGCCAGCAGCCAATCAGACTCTGGGGCCAACGTCCTGACTTTC.